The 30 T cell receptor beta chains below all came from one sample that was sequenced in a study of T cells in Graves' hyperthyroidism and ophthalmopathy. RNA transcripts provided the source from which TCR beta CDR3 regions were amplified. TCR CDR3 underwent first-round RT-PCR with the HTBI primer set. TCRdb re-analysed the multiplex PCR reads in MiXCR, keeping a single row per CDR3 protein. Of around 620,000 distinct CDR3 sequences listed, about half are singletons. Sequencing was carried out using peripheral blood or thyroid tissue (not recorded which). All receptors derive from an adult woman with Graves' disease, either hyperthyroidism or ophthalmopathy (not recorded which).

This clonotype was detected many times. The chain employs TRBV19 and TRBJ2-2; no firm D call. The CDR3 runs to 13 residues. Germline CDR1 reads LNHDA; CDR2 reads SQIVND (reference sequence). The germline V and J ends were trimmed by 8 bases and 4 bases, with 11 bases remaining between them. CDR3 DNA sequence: TGTGCCAGTGGGCCAACCGTCACCGGGGAGCTGTTTTTT. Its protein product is CASGPTVTGELFF.

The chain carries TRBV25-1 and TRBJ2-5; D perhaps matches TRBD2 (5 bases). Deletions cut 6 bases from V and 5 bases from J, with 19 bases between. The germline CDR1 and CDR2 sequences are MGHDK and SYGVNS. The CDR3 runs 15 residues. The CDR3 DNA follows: TGTGCCAGCAGAGTCAAGTTAGGGCCGGGGGAGACCCAGTACTTC. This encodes CASRVKLGPGETQYF.

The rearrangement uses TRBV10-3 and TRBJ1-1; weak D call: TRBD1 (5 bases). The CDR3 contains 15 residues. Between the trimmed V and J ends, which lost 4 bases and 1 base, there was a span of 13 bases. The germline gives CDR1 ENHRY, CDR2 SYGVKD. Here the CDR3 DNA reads TGTGCCATCAGTGCAGGGTTGGGTGGGAACACTGAAGCTTTCTTT. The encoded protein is CAISAGLGGNTEAFF.

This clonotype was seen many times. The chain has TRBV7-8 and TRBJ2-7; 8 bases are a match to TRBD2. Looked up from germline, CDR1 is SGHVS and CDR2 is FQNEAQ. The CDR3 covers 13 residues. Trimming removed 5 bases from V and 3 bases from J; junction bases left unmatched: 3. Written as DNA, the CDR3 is TGTGCCAGCAGCGACACTAGCGGCTACGAGCAGTACTTC. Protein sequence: CASSDTSGYEQYF.

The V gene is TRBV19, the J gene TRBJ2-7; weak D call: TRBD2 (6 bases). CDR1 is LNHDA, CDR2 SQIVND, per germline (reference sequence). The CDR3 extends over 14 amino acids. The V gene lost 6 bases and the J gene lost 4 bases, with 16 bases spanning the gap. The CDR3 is CASSTGGNGYEQYF. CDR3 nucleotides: TGTGCCAGTAGCACCGGGGGTAACGGGTACGAGCAGTACTTC. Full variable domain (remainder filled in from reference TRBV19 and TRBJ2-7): DGGITQSPKYLFRKEGQNVTLSCEQNLNHDAMYWYRQDPGQGLRLIYYSQIVNDFQKGDIAEGYSVSREKKESFPLTVTSAQKNPTAFYLCASSTGGNGYEQYFGPGTRLTVT.

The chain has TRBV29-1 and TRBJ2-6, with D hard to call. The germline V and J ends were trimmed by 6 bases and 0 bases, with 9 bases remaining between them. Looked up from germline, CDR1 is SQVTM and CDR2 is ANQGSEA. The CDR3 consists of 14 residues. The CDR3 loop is CSVSQDSGANVLTF. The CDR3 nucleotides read TGCAGCGTGTCCCAGGACTCTGGGGCCAACGTCCTGACTTTC.

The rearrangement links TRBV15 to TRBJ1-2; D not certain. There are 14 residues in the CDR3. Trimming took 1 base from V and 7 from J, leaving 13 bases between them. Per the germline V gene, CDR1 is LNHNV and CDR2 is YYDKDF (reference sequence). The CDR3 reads CATSRARAGGGYTF. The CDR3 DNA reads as TGTGCCACCAGCAGAGCAAGGGCAGGAGGTGGCTACACCTTC. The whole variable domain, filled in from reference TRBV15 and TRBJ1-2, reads DAMVIQNPRYQVTQFGKPVTLSCSQTLNHNVMYWYQQKSSQAPKLLFHYYDKDFNNEADTPDNFQSRRPNTSFCFLDIRSPGLGDTAMYLCATSRARAGGGYTFGSGTRLTVV.

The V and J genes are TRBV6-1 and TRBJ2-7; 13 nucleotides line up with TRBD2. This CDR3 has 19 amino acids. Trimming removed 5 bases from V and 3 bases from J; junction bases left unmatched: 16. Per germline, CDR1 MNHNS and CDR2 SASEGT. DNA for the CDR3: TGTGCCAGCAGTACCCTTTTCCCCTGGACTAGCGGGAGCGGCTACGAGCAGTACTTC. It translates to CASSTLFPWTSGSGYEQYF.

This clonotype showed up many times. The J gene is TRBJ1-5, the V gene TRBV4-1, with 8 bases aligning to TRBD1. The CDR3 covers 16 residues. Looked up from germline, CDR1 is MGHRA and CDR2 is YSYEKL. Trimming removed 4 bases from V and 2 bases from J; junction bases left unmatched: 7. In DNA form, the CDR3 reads TGCGCCAGCAGCCCAAACGGACAGGGTGGCAATCAGCCCCAGCATTTT. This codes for CASSPNGQGGNQPQHF.

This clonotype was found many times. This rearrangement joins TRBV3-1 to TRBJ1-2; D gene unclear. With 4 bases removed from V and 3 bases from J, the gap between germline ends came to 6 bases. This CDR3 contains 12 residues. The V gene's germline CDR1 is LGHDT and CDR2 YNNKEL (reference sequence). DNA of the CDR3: TGTGCCAGCAGCCTAAATGACTATGGCTACACCTTC. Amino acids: CASSLNDYGYTF.

This CDR3 is CSVEAVGNTIYF. In DNA, the CDR3 is TGCAGCGTTGAAGCCGTGGGAAACACCATATATTTT. V and J are TRBV29-1 and TRBJ1-3; the D is unclear. This CDR3 has 12 amino acids. The ends were cut back, 1 base at V and 4 bases at J, with 5 bases in the middle. Germline CDR1 SQVTM, CDR2 ANQGSEA.

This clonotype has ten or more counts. The CDR3: CASSLGVAPGGETQYF. In nucleotides, the CDR3 is TGTGCCAGCAGTTTAGGTGTAGCTCCCGGGGGAGAGACCCAGTACTTC. The chain employs TRBV12-3 or TRBV12-4 and TRBJ2-5, with a weak D call TRBD2 (6 bases). V was cut by 1 base and J by 4 bases, with 16 bases left in between. This CDR3 is built from 16 residues.

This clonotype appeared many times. The CDR3 protein is CASSTQGAGANVLTF. CDR3 nucleotides: TGTGCCAGTAGTACTCAGGGAGCTGGGGCCAACGTCCTGACTTTC. The rearrangement uses TRBV19 and TRBJ2-6; either TRBD1 or TRBD2 may fit D (5 bases each). V was pared by 4 bases and J by 2 bases, with 9 bases between. Germline values: CDR1 LNHDA, CDR2 SQIVND (reference sequence). The length of the CDR3 is 15 residues.

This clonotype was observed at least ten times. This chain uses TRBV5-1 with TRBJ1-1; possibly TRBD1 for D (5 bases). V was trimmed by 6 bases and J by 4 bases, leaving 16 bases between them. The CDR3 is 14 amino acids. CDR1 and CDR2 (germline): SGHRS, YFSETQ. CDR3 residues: CASMVGGGGTEAFF. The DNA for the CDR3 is TGCGCCAGCATGGTTGGCGGGGGGGGCACTGAAGCTTTCTTT. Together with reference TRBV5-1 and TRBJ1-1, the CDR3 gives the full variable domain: KAGVTQTPRYLIKTRGQQVTLSCSPISGHRSVSWYQQTPGQGLQFLFEYFSETQRNKGNFPGRFSGRQFSNSRSEMNVSTLELGDSALYLCASMVGGGGTEAFFGQGTRLTVV.

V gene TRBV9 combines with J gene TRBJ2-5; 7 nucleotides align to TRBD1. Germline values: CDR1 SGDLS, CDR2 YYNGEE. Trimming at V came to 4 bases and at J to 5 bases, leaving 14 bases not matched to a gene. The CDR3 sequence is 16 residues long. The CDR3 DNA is TGTGCCAGCAGCACTCGGACAGGAAGTTTTGGGGAGACCCAGTACTTC. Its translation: CASSTRTGSFGETQYF.

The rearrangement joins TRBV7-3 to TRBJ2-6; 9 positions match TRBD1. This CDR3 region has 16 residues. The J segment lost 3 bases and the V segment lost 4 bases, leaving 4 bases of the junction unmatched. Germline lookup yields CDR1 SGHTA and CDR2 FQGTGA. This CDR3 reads CASSSGQGHGANVLTF. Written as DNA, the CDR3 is TGTGCCAGCAGCTCGGGACAGGGTCATGGGGCCAACGTCCTGACTTTC.

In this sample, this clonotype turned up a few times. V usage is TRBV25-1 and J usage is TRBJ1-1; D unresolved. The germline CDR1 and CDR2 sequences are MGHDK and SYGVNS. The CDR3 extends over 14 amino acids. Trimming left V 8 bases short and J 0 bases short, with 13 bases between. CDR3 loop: CASSPMDMNTEAFF. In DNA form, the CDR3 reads TGTGCCAGCTCACCAATGGATATGAACACTGAAGCTTTCTTT.

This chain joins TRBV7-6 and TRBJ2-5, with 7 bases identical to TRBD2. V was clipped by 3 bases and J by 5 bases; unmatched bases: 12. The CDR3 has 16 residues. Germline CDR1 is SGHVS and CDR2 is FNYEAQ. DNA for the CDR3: TGTGCCAGCAGCTTGGGGGGGACTACCTCAACGGAGACCCAGTACTTC. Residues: CASSLGGTTSTETQYF.

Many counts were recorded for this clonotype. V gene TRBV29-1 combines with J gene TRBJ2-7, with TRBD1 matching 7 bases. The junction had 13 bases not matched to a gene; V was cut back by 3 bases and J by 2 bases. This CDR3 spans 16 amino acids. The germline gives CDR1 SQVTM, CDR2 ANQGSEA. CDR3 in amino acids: CSVDGRQGKPPYEQYF. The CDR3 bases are TGCAGCGTTGATGGGCGACAGGGAAAACCTCCCTACGAGCAGTACTTC.

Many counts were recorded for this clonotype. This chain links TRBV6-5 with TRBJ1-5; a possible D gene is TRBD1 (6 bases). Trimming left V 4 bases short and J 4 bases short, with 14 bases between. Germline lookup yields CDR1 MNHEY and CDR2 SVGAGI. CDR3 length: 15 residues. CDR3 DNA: TGTGCCAGCAGTTCGGGACACGGATCAAATCAGCCCCAGCATTTT. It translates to CASSSGHGSNQPQHF.

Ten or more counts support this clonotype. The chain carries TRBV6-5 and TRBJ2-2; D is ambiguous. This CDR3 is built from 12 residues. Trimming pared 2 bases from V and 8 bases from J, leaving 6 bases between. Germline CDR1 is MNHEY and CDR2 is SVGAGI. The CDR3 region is CASSYNRGELFF. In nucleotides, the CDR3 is TGTGCCAGCAGTTACAATCGGGGGGAGCTGTTTTTT.

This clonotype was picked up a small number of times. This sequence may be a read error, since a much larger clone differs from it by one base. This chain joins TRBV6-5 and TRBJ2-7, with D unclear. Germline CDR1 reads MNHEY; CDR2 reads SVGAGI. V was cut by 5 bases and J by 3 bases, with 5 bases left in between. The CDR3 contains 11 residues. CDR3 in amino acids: CASSGNYEQYF. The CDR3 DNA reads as TGTGCCAGCAGTGGCAACTACGAGCAGTACTTC.

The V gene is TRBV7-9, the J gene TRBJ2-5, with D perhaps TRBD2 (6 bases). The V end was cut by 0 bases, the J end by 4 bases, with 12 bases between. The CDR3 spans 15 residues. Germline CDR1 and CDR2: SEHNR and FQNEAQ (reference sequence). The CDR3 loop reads CASSLAGGRAETQYF. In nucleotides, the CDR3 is TGTGCCAGCAGCTTAGCGGGGGGTCGGGCAGAGACCCAGTACTTC. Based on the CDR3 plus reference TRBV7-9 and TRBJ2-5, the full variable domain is DTGVSQNPRHKITKRGQNVTFRCDPISEHNRLYWYRQTLGQGPEFLTYFQNEAQLEKSRLLSDRFSAERPKGSFSTLEIQRTEQGDSAMYLCASSLAGGRAETQYFGPGTRLLVL.

DNA for the CDR3: TGTGCCATCAGCGTTGGAGGGGCGACGGGGACCCAGTACTTC. Protein sequence: CAISVGGATGTQYF. V gene TRBV10-3 combines with J gene TRBJ2-5, with D possibly matching TRBD2 (6 bases). V shed 6 bases and J shed 7 bases, with 18 bases lying between them. In germline, CDR1 is ENHRY, CDR2 SYGVKD. The CDR3 sequence is 14 residues long.

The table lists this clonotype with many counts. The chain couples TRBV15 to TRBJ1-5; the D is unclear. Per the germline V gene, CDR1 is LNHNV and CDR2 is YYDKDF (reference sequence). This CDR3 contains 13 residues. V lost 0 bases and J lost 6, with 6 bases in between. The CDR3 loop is CATSRELPQPQHF. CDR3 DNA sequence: TGTGCCACCAGCAGAGAGTTACCTCAGCCCCAGCATTTT.

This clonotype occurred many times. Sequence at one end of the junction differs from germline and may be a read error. Here the CDR3 DNA reads TGCGCCAGCAGTTTGGACAGGGCAGAGACCCAGTACTTC. Residues: CASSLDRAETQYF. This chain connects TRBV5-1 to TRBJ2-5; 8 bases fit TRBD1. Germline assignment: CDR1 SGHRS and CDR2 YFSETQ. CDR3 length equals 13 residues.

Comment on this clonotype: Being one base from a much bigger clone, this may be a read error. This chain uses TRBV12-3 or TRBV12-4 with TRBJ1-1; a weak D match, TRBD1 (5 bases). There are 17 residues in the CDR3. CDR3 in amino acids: CASSFTRVGLQNAEAFF. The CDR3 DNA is TGTGCCAGCAGTTTTACCAGGGTTGGATTGCAGAACGCTGAAGCTTTCTTT.

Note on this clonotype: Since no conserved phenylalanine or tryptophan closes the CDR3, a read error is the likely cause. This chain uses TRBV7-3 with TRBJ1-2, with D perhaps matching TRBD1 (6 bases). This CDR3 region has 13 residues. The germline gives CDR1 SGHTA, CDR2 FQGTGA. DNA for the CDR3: TGTGCCGGCAGCTTAAGGGGGACGGATGGCTACACCCTC. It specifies CAGSLRGTDGYTL.

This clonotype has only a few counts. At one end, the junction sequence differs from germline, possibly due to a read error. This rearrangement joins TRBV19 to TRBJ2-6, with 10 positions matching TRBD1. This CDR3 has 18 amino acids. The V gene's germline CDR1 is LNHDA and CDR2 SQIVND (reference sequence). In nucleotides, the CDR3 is TGCGCCAGCAGACCTCCGGGACAGGGGTTACCTGGGGCCAACGTCCTGACTTTC. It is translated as CASRPPGQGLPGANVLTF.

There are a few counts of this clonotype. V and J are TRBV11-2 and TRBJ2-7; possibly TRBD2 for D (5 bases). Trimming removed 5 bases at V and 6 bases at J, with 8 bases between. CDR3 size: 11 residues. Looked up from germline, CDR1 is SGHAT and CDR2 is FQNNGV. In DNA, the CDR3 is TGTGCCAGCAGCATGAGCGGCGAGCAGTACTTC. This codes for CASSMSGEQYF.